One and the same sample provided the 28 T cell receptor beta chains below, sequenced in a study of cytomegalovirus exposure and HLA in healthy donors. The primer mix had 60 Vbeta and 13 Jbeta primers. Here immunoSEQ multiplex PCR was the method, and the copy in TCRdb shows in-frame clones only, minus some. Of 200,000 or so clones in the sample, more than 80% were seen once. The specimen sequenced was PBMCs. These receptors were obtained from a man aged 25-40 years in good health and CMV-seronegative.

The chain is built from TRBV28 and TRBJ2-2, with TRBD1 identical over 9 bases. V gave up 4 bases and J gave up 7 bases; unmatched junction bases: 7. Germline V lookup: CDR1 MDHEN, CDR2 SYDVKM. The CDR3 has 15 amino acids. Here the CDR3 DNA reads TGTGCCAGCAGTTATCTAACAGGGGGCAACGGGGAGCTGTTTTTT. Translated: CASSYLTGGNGELFF.

This clone showed up just once. This chain links TRBV7-9 with TRBJ2-2; TRBD1 matches at 9 bases. This CDR3 is 14 amino acids long. The germline CDR1 and CDR2 sequences are SEHNR and FQNEAQ (reference sequence). Trimming at V came to 4 bases and at J to 7 bases, leaving 4 bases not matched to a gene. The chain's CDR3 is CASSSGQGGGELFF. In nucleotides, the CDR3 is TGTGCCAGCAGCTCGGGACAGGGCGGCGGGGAGCTGTTTTTT.

This chain links TRBV7-9 with TRBJ1-2; 7 bases are a match to TRBD1. The germline V gene encodes CDR1 SEHNR and CDR2 FQNEAQ (reference sequence). The CDR3 is made up of 15 amino acids. After removal of 0 bases from V and 5 bases from J, the junction contained 6 bases not matched to a gene. The CDR3 is CASSLAPQGEYGYTF. The CDR3 DNA reads as TGTGCCAGCAGCTTAGCCCCCCAGGGGGAGTATGGCTACACCTTC.

The rearrangement joins TRBV27 to TRBJ1-6; D is possibly TRBD1 (6 bases). The germline CDR1 and CDR2 sequences are MNHEY and SMNVEV (reference sequence). CDR3 length: 15 amino acids. V dropped 6 bases and J dropped 5 bases, with 14 bases sitting between them. CDR3 loop: CASRHGQSHNSPLHF. The CDR3 coding sequence is TGTGCCAGCAGACACGGACAGTCTCATAATTCACCCCTCCACTTT.

The chain carries TRBV7-2 and TRBJ2-7; tentative D call: TRBD1 (5 bases). CDR3 length: 12 amino acids. Trimming left V 5 bases short and J 3 bases short, with 8 bases between. Germline CDR1 and CDR2: SGHTA and FQGNSA. CDR3 in DNA: TGTGCCAGCAGCATGGGGCGCTACGAGCAGTACTTC. Translated, it gives CASSMGRYEQYF.

The chain couples TRBV5-4 to TRBJ2-7, with D unresolved. CDR3 length equals 13 residues. Trimming took off 4 bases at V and 5 bases at J, with 13 bases between the two ends. Looked up from germline, CDR1 is SGHNT and CDR2 is YYREEE (reference sequence). The CDR3 region is CASSNRFVNEQYF. CDR3 DNA: TGTGCCAGCAGCAACAGATTCGTCAACGAGCAGTACTTC.

J is TRBJ1-5 and V is TRBV18, with 8 bases aligning to TRBD1. The V gene's germline CDR1 is KGHSH and CDR2 LQKENI. J lost 0 bases, V lost 6 bases, and 7 bases had no gene match. The CDR3 totals 16 residues. CDR3 protein: CASSDLQGGSNQPQHF. As DNA, the CDR3 is TGTGCCAGCTCGGACCTACAGGGGGGTAGCAATCAGCCCCAGCATTTT.

J is TRBJ2-2 and V is TRBV7-3; D may be TRBD2 (5 bases). V lost 5 bases to trimming and J lost 9 bases, with 16 bases between them. CDR1 is SGHTA, CDR2 FQGTGA, per germline. This CDR3 spans 14 amino acids. CDR3 nucleotide sequence: TGTGCCAGCAGCCCAGCGGCGGCCAGTAGGGAGCTGTTTTTT. Translated: CASSPAAASRELFF.

This clone was counted a few times. The chain is built from TRBV25-1 and TRBJ1-2, with a tentative D call TRBD1 (5 bases). This CDR3 is 15 amino acids long. Trimming pared 3 bases from V and 3 bases from J, leaving 14 bases between. Germline V gene data show CDR1 as MGHDK and CDR2 as SYGVNS. Here the CDR3 reads CASSEWEGPDYGYTF. DNA for the CDR3: TGTGCCAGCAGTGAGTGGGAGGGGCCAGACTATGGCTACACCTTC.

This clone was detected only once. The V gene is TRBV7-9, the J gene TRBJ2-7; 9 bases agree with TRBD1. Germline V gene data show CDR1 as SEHNR and CDR2 as FQNEAQ (reference sequence). The CDR3 is made up of 14 amino acids. The trim removed 5 bases at V and 2 bases at J, leaving 4 bases unmatched. The CDR3 loop reads CASSLQGATYEQYF. DNA of the CDR3: TGTGCCAGCAGCCTACAGGGGGCGACCTACGAGCAGTACTTC.

This clone came up once. V is TRBV7-8 and J is TRBJ2-7; possible D gene TRBD2, 6 bases. Per germline, CDR1 SGHVS and CDR2 FQNEAQ. The CDR3 is 14 amino acids. V dropped 5 bases and J dropped 5 bases, with 16 bases sitting between them. CDR3 amino acids: CASSPGTGGNEQYF. CDR3 DNA sequence: TGTGCCAGCAGCCCCGGGACCGGGGGAAACGAGCAGTACTTC.

This clone turned up a few times. The V call is TRBV7-2, the J call TRBJ2-7; D perhaps matches TRBD1 (5 bases). This CDR3 is 14 amino acids long. Germline V gene data show CDR1 as SGHTA and CDR2 as FQGNSA. The ends were cut back, 4 bases at V and 7 bases at J, with 17 bases in the middle. CDR3 residues: CASSSGPMTEEQYF. DNA for the CDR3: TGTGCCAGCAGCTCAGGCCCGATGACAGAAGAGCAGTACTTC.

The table lists this clone with a few counts. The chain couples TRBV5-4 to TRBJ1-1, with TRBD1 as a possible D gene (6 bases). Germline V lookup: CDR1 SGHNT, CDR2 YYREEE (reference sequence). This CDR3 has 13 residues. V was pared by 5 bases and J by 1 base, with 9 bases between. The CDR3 bases are TGTGCCAGCAGTCAACAGGGGAACACTGAAGCTTTCTTT. The encoded protein is CASSQQGNTEAFF.

The gene calls are TRBV4-1 and TRBJ2-6; D not resolved. CDR1 is MGHRA and CDR2 is YSYEKL in the germline V gene. This CDR3 has 17 amino acids. V was pared by 1 base and J by 0 bases, with 10 bases between. CDR3 nucleotide sequence: TGCGCCAGCAGCCAAGGCCAGGTTTCCTCTGGGGCCAACGTCCTGACTTTC. Translated, it gives CASSQGQVSSGANVLTF.

The genes are TRBV27 and TRBJ1-1; a possible D gene is TRBD1 (5 bases). V was cut by 8 bases and J by 8 bases, with 15 bases left in between. The CDR3 consists of 12 residues. The germline V gene has CDR1 MNHEY and CDR2 SMNVEV (reference sequence). DNA for the CDR3: TGTGCCAGCTGGGGCCCTGGAGTCGAAGCTTTCTTT. It yields the protein CASWGPGVEAFF.

V usage is TRBV5-6 and J usage is TRBJ2-5; the D gene is possibly TRBD2 (7 bases). CDR3 length equals 15 residues. V was shortened by 0 bases and J by 5 bases, with 14 bases between the two germline ends. The germline gives CDR1 SGHDT, CDR2 YYEEEE. CDR3 in amino acids: CASSLGRGRLETQYF. CDR3 sequence (DNA): TGTGCCAGCAGCTTGGGGCGGGGGCGGTTGGAGACCCAGTACTTC.

V is TRBV6-1 and J is TRBJ2-7; 9 nucleotides align to TRBD1. Looked up from germline, CDR1 is MNHNS and CDR2 is SASEGT. The CDR3 sequence is 15 residues long. J gave up 7 bases and V 2 bases, and 9 bases lay outside the gene matches. Here the CDR3 DNA reads TGTGCCAGCAGTGAATCCCGGGACAGGGTCGGGGAGCAGTACTTC. Residues: CASSESRDRVGEQYF.

V and J are TRBV10-3 and TRBJ1-1; possible D gene TRBD1, 6 bases. Germline V gene sequence: CDR1 ENHRY, CDR2 SYGVKD. V gave up 5 bases and J gave up 3 bases, with 10 bases separating them. CDR3 length: 13 residues. The CDR3 region has the DNA TGTGCCATCAGTCTCCCAGGGGACACTGAAGCTTTCTTT. It specifies CAISLPGDTEAFF.

This chain uses TRBV18 with TRBJ2-7; TRBD1 matches at 12 bases. Germline V CDR1 and CDR2: KGHSH, LQKENI. The CDR3 contains 19 residues. Trimming cost V 2 bases and J 0 bases; bases outside gene matches: 11. The CDR3 region has the DNA TGTGCCAGCTCACCAATATCTAGCGGGACAGGGGGCGCCTCCTACGAGCAGTACTTC. Translation: CASSPISSGTGGASYEQYF.

In the case of this clone: Sequence at one end of the junction differs from germline and may be a read error. This chain uses TRBV7-7 with TRBJ1-5; D possibly corresponds to TRBD1 (6 bases). The CDR3 contains 17 residues. Germline V gives CDR1 SSHAT, CDR2 FNYEAQ (reference sequence). In DNA, the CDR3 is TGTGCTAGCAGCAAGACTTACAGGGAATATAGCAATCAGCCCCAGCATTTT. Translated: CASSKTYREYSNQPQHF.

The CDR3 sequence is CASRNRGNTEAFF. The DNA for the CDR3 is TGTGCCAGCAGGAACAGGGGTAACACTGAAGCTTTCTTT. This rearrangement joins TRBV28 to TRBJ1-1; 7 bases fit TRBD1. Germline CDR1 and CDR2: MDHEN and SYDVKM. The V gene end was trimmed by 6 bases and the J gene end by 2 bases; junction bases not matched to a gene: 3. The CDR3 is made up of 13 amino acids.

On this clone: This same CDR3 is encoded by further DNA sequences in the sample. V and J are TRBV28 and TRBJ1-2, with no clear D. The CDR3 runs 12 residues. Germline V gene data show CDR1 as MDHEN and CDR2 as SYDVKM. V was clipped by 2 bases and J by 8 bases, with 9 bases between them. Here the CDR3 reads CASSLRGGGYTF. CDR3 nucleotide sequence: TGTGCCAGCAGTTTACGTGGCGGCGGCTACACCTTC.

V and J are TRBV7-2 and TRBJ2-7; 7 positions match TRBD1. This CDR3 contains 15 residues. J gave up 7 bases and V 1 base, and 10 bases lay outside the gene matches. Per the germline V gene, CDR1 is SGHTA and CDR2 is FQGNSA. This CDR3 is CASSLGAQGSREQYF. The CDR3, as DNA: TGTGCCAGCAGCTTAGGGGCACAGGGGTCTAGGGAGCAGTACTTC. The complete variable domain, with remaining parts taken from reference TRBV7-2 and TRBJ2-7, reads GAGVSQSPSNKVTEKGKDVELRCDPISGHTALYWYRQSLGQGLEFLIYFQGNSAPDKSGLPSDRFSAERTGGSVSTLTIQRTQQEDSAVYLCASSLGAQGSREQYFGPGTRLTVT.

In this sample, this clone is medium-sized. The chain joins TRBV2 to TRBJ1-5, with D possibly being TRBD1 (5 bases). There are 13 residues in the CDR3. Between the trimmed V and J ends, which lost 7 bases and 2 bases, there was a span of 9 bases. Germline CDR1 is SNHLY and CDR2 is FYNNEI. CDR3 nucleotide sequence: TGTGCCAGCACAGAAGGGGGCAATCAGCCCCAGCATTTT. It encodes CASTEGGNQPQHF.

The CDR3 DNA reads TGTGCCAGCAGGGGGAGTGGACGGCAAGAGACCCAGTACTTC. This sequence encodes CASRGSGRQETQYF. The gene calls are TRBV6-5 and TRBJ2-5, with D maybe TRBD2 (5 bases). V lost 6 bases and J 2 bases, leaving 13 bases between the germline ends. CDR3 size: 14 residues. Germline V gene lookup returns CDR1 MNHEY and CDR2 SVGAGI.

V gene TRBV11-1 combines with J gene TRBJ2-5, with 9 nucleotides matching TRBD1. The CDR3 runs to 15 residues. After removal of 5 bases from V and 4 bases from J, the junction contained 8 bases not matched to a gene. Looked up from germline, CDR1 is SGHAT and CDR2 is FQDESV (reference sequence). The CDR3: CASSPRDRGGETQYF. In nucleotides, the CDR3 is TGTGCCAGCAGCCCGAGAGACAGGGGGGGAGAGACCCAGTACTTC. Combining the CDR3 with reference TRBV11-1 and TRBJ2-5 gives the whole variable domain EAEVAQSPRYKITEKSQAVAFWCDPISGHATLYWYRQILGQGPELLVQFQDESVVDDSQLPKDRFSAERLKGVDSTLKIQPAELGDSAMYLCASSPRDRGGETQYFGPGTRLLVL.

The genes are TRBV28 and TRBJ1-6; D remains ambiguous. CDR1 is MDHEN, CDR2 SYDVKM, per germline. The length of the CDR3 is 12 residues. Deletions cut 6 bases from V and 8 bases from J, with 8 bases between. The DNA of the CDR3 is TGTGCCAGCAGCCCACTCGATTCACCCCTCCACTTT. It encodes CASSPLDSPLHF.

The chain uses TRBV5-1 and TRBJ2-1, with 8 bases matching TRBD1. This CDR3 contains 14 residues. V gave up 4 bases and J gave up 5 bases; unmatched junction bases: 5. Germline CDR1 reads SGHRS; CDR2 reads YFSETQ. The CDR3 protein is CASSPDRANNEQFF. The CDR3 nucleotides are TGCGCCAGCAGCCCGGACAGGGCCAACAATGAGCAGTTCTTC. The full variable domain, in which reference TRBV5-1 and TRBJ2-1 provide the parts outside the CDR3, is KAGVTQTPRYLIKTRGQQVTLSCSPISGHRSVSWYQQTPGQGLQFLFEYFSETQRNKGNFPGRFSGRQFSNSRSEMNVSTLELGDSALYLCASSPDRANNEQFFGPGTRLTVL.